This T cell receptor (beta chain) is drawn from a study of blood T cell repertoires in COVID-19. Study-wide context: Spain, Italy and the United States supplied samples that represented acute and convalescent COVID-19. The analysed material was cDNA or gDNA that came from T cells, B-cell-depleted T cells, or PBMCs.

In the original workflow: Amplification from reference gene primers served as the basis for estimated nucleated cell counts. Assay used: immunoSEQ multiplex PCR; TCRdb lists only in-frame clones, some missing. V and J calls and clone size follow that table, whereas D and trimming were derived from the DNA. Found here are 130,000 or so clones, under 90% of them singletons; the top ten hold over 9%. The CDR3 is 14 amino acids. CDR1 and CDR2 from the germline V gene are SGDLS and YYNGEE. V dropped 2 bases and J dropped 9 bases, with 15 bases sitting between them. The rearrangement joins TRBV9 to TRBJ2-1; D remains ambiguous. The clonotype was recovered from an older woman with acute or convalescent COVID-19. Sequenced sample: peripheral blood. CDR3 nucleotides: TGTGCCAGCAGCGTGAGGTCTAGTCTGGCTGAGCAGTTCTTC. This codes for CASSVRSSLAEQFF. The full variable domain, rest sourced from reference TRBV9 and TRBJ2-1, is DSGVTQTPKHLITATGQRVTLRCSPRSGDLSVYWYQQSLDQGLQFLIQYYNGEERAKGNILERFSAQQFPDLHSELNLSSLELGDSALYFCASSVRSSLAEQFFGPGTRLTVL.